This is a list of T cell receptor beta chains from one sample in a study of Ad26.COV2.S vaccination and SARS-CoV-2 variants. Assay: immunoSEQ multiplex PCR; the TCRdb copy retains only in-frame clones and omits some. The sample contains fewer than 400,000 clones, around 89% of which appear only once. The specimen was peripheral blood, collected in a trial of Ad26.COV2.S vaccine versus placebo. Receptors were obtained from a person between 18 and 65 years old who received the Ad26.COV2.S COVID-19 vaccine or a placebo. The conserved cysteine and the conserved F or W are not part of the CDR3 here.

V: TRBV18; CDR3: ASSRGRDSYEQY
V: TRBV3-1/TRBV3-2; CDR3: ASSPRTAGNTIY
V: TRBV18; CDR3: ASSQTGSYGYT
V: TRBV13; CDR3: ASSLGDRNTEAF
V: TRBV30; CDR3: AWTVGGSGYT
V: TRBV24-1; CDR3: ATSWQTGELF
V: TRBV24-1; CDR3: ATRGGLAENEQF
V: TRBV2; CDR3: ASLRDGGGWGYT
V: TRBV19; CDR3: ASRRDTLTRGNQPQH
V: TRBV28; CDR3: ASSPPYSGNTIY
V: TRBV6-1; CDR3: ASSEAGGRAGYT
V: TRBV24-1; CDR3: ATSDLGLGTQY
V: TRBV28; CDR3: ASGQYEQY
V: TRBV28; CDR3: ASSLPSGSYQETQY
V: TRBV28; CDR3: ASSPPSGANVLT
V: TRBV5-1; CDR3: ASSRESGRANARELF
V: TRBV10-3; CDR3: AIRDRPMNTEAF
V: TRBV6-5; CDR3: ASSYKGDTEAF
V: TRBV5-4; CDR3: ASSLQGSYNEQF
V: TRBV7-9; CDR3: ASSLEGAGANVLT
V: TRBV6-5; CDR3: ASSYSGRTGELF
V: TRBV19; CDR3: ASRAGTSGTGELF
V: TRBV18; CDR3: ASSPPTGGIEKLF
V: TRBV18; CDR3: ASSPQNRADTGELF
V: TRBV9; CDR3: ASSPWTGSTSTDTQY
V: TRBV27; CDR3: ASSLFGGSEQY
V: TRBV6-5; CDR3: ASKHPTNQPQH
V: TRBV30; CDR3: AWSVQVASEQY
V: TRBV30; CDR3: AYRAYSNQPQH
V: TRBV12-5; CDR3: ASGLVRSGEQF
V: TRBV11-1; CDR3: ASSLAPTGVNSPLH
V: TRBV12-5; CDR3: ASRRLRQETQY
V: TRBV19; CDR3: ASSIDGTRAGYT
V: TRBV28; CDR3: ASSLPRDEQY
V: TRBV21-1; CDR3: ASSERRSRQLNQPQH
V: TRBV18; CDR3: ASSPGAGGSSSYEQY
V: TRBV7-2; CDR3: ASSQSTGSNTEAF
V: TRBV6-5; CDR3: ASTPADRDSGYT